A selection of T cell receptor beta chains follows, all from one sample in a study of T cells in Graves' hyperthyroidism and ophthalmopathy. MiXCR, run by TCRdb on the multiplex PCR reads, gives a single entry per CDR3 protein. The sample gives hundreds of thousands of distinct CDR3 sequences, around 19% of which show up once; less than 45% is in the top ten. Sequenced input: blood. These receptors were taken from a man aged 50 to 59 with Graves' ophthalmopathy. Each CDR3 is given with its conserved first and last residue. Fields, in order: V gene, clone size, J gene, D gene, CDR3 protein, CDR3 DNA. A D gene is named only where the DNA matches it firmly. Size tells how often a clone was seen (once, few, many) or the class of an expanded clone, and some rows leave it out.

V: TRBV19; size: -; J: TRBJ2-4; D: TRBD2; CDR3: CASSIIPAGAENIQYF; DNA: TGTGCCAGTAGTATAATTCCAGCGGGAGCTGAAAACATTCAGTACTTC
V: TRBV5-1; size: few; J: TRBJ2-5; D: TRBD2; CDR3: CASSGGGTQETQYF; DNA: TGCGCCAGCAGCGGGGGGGGAACTCAAGAGACCCAGTACTTC
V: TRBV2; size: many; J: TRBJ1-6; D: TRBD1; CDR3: CASSGTGESPLHF; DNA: TGTGCCAGCAGTGGTACAGGGGAATCACCCCTCCACTTT
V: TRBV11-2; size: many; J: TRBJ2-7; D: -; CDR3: CASSLEAVRGPSYEQYF; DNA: TGTGCCAGCAGCTTAGAGGCAGTGAGGGGCCCCTCCTACGAGCAGTACTTC
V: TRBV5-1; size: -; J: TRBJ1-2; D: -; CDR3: CASSADTGKANGYTF; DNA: TGCGCCAGCAGCGCCGATACAGGGAAGGCAAATGGCTACACCTTC
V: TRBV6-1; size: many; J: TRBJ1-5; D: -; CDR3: CASSPRGPSNQPQHF; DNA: TGTGCCAGCAGTCCCCGCGGGCCTAGCAATCAGCCCCAGCATTTT
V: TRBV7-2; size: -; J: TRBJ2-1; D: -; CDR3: CASSLAGGHLYNEQFF; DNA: TGTGCCAGCAGCTTAGCGGGCGGCCACCTCTACAATGAGCAGTTCTTC
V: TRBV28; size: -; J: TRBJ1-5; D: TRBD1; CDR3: CASLQGTEPQHF; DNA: TGTGCCAGCCTACAGGGGACGGAGCCCCAGCATTTT
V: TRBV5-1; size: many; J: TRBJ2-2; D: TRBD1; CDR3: CASSLAGGANTGELFF; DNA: TGCGCCAGCAGCTTGGCAGGGGGAGCGAACACCGGGGAGCTGTTTTTT
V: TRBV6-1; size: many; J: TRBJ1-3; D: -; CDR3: CASSEGTIPGNTIYF; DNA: TGTGCCAGCAGTGAGGGGACAATACCTGGAAACACCATATATTTT
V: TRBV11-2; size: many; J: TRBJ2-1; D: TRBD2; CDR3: CASSLAGGPGNEQFF; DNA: TGTGCCAGCAGCTTAGCGGGAGGGCCGGGAAATGAGCAGTTCTTC
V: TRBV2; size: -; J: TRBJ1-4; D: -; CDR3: CASSRQADEKLFF; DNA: TGTGCCAGCAGTCGACAGGCTGATGAAAAACTGTTTTTT
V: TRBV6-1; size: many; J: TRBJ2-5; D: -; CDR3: CASRKGTSERETQYF; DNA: TGTGCCAGCAGAAAAGGGACAAGTGAACGAGAGACCCAGTACTTC
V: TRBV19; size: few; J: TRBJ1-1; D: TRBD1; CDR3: CASRSRTGMNTEAFF; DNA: TGTGCCAGCCGATCTCGGACAGGGATGAACACTGAAGCTTTCTTT
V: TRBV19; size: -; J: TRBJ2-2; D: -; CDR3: CATQFATGELFF; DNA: TGTGCCACCCAGTTTGCCACCGGGGAGCTGTTTTTT
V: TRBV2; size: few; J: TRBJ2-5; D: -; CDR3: CASSEGKGVLETQYF; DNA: TGTGCCAGCAGTGAAGGAAAGGGAGTACTAGAGACCCAGTACTTC
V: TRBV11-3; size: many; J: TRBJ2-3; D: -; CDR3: CASSPGVGPTDTQYF; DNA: TGTGCCAGCAGCCCAGGGGTGGGACCCACAGATACGCAGTATTTT
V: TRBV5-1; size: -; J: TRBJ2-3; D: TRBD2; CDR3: CASSPAGGLAEPTDTQYF; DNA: TGCGCCAGCAGCCCTGCGGGTGGACTAGCGGAACCCACAGATACGCAGTATTTT
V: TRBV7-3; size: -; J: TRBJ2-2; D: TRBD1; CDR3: CASSPPRGQGTGELFF; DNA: TGTGCCAGCAGCCCACCCCGGGGACAGGGGACCGGGGAGCTGTTTTTT
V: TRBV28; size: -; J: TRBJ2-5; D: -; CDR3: CASTGTLSPRKETQYF; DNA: TGTGCCAGCACTGGGACCCTGAGCCCCCGTAAAGAGACCCAGTACTTC
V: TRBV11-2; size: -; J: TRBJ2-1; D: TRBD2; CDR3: CASSSRVAGDAEQFF; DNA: TGTGCCAGCAGCTCACGCGTAGCGGGAGACGCTGAGCAGTTCTTC
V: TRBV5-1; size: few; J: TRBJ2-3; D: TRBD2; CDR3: CASRFRTSPTDTQYF; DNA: TGCGCCAGCAGGTTTCGGACTAGCCCCACAGATACGCAGTATTTT
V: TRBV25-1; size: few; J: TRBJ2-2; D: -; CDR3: CASSELGGANTGELFF; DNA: TGTGCCAGCAGTGAATTGGGTGGAGCGAACACCGGGGAGCTGTTTTTT
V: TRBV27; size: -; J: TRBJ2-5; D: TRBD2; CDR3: CASRPSGRETQYF; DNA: TGTGCCAGCAGGCCTAGCGGGAGAGAGACCCAGTACTTC
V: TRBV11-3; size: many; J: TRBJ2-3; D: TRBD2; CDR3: CASSLGLAGETDTQYF; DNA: TGTGCCAGCAGCTTGGGACTAGCGGGAGAGACAGATACGCAGTATTTT
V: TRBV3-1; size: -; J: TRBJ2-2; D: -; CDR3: CASRSGGGPGELFF; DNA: TGTGCCAGCAGGTCCGGCGGAGGACCCGGGGAGCTGTTTTTT
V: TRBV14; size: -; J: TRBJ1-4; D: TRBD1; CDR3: CASSLRRGATNEKLFF; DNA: TGTGCCAGCAGCCTACGCAGGGGGGCAACTAATGAAAAACTGTTTTTT